This entry describes one T cell receptor beta chain. The record originates from a study of blood T cell repertoires in COVID-19. For the study at large: COVID-19 samples, acute and convalescent, were from the United States, Italy and Spain. From T cells, B-cell-depleted T cells, or PBMCs came the material, which was cDNA or gDNA.

As originally analysed: Counts of nucleated cells, estimated from reference gene primer amplification, were obtained. The repertoire was sequenced with immunoSEQ multiplex PCR; TCRdb's copy has only in-frame clones and lacks some. V and J calls plus clone size are reproduced from that table; the DNA served to infer D and trimming. The table has about 63,000 clones, 80% to 90% seen once. From germline, CDR1 is SSHAT and CDR2 FNYEAQ (reference sequence). V shed 4 bases, J shed 2 bases, and the junction held 7 bases outside the gene matches. The CDR3 extends over 15 amino acids. Sequencing used peripheral blood. The receptor was derived from a human donor in a cohort sampled during active COVID-19. This rearrangement joins TRBV7-7 to TRBJ2-5; TRBD2 matches 7 bases. The CDR3, as DNA: TGTGCCAGCAGCTCCACGGGAGCGGGGCAAGAGACCCAGTACTTC. This translates into CASSSTGAGQETQYF.